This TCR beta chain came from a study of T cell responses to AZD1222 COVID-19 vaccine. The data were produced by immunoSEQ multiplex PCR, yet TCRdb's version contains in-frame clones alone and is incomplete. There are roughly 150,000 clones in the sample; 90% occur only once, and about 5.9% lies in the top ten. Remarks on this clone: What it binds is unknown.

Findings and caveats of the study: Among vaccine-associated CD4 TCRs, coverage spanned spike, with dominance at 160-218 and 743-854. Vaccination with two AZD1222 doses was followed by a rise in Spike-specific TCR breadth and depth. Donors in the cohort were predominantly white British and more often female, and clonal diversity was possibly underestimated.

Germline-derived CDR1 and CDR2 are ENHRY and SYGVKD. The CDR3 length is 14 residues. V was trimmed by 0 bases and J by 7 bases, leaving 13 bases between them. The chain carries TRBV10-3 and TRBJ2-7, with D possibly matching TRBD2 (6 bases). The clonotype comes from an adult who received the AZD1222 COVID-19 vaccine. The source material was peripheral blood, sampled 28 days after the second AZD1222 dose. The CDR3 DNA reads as TGTGCCATCAGTGAGTCCCGCGGGACGGGGGAGCAGTACTTC. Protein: CAISESRGTGEQYF.